These 2 T cell receptor beta chains were all obtained from the same sample, sequenced in a study of PD-1 blockade in classical Hodgkin lymphoma. Time point in this sample: cycle 4 day 1 (C4D1), after about 6 weeks of nivolumab. Every patient relapsed after autologous stem cell transplantation, and brentuximab vedotin exposure varied. Only in-frame clones appear in the TCRdb table, and some are missing; sequencing was by immunoSEQ multiplex PCR. The repertoire holds some 96,000 clones, with 93% as singletons. Sequencing used peripheral blood mononuclear cells (PBMCs), obtained before the fourth cycle of nivolumab. The receptors come from a human donor with classical Hodgkin lymphoma.

This sequence joins TRBV5-5 and TRBJ2-7, with D tentatively TRBD2 (6 bases). The CDR3 spans 14 residues. The germline gives CDR1 SGHKS, CDR2 YYEKEE (reference sequence). Trimming shortened V by 1 base and J by 2 bases, and 10 bases separated the two germline ends. CDR3 loop: CASSLWREPYEQYF. DNA of the CDR3: TGTGCCAGCAGCTTGTGGCGGGAACCCTACGAGCAGTACTTC.

The rearrangement joins TRBV19 to TRBJ1-2; 10 nucleotides line up with TRBD1. Germline V lookup: CDR1 LNHDA, CDR2 SQIVND (reference sequence). The junction had 7 bases not matched to a gene; V was cut back by 5 bases and J by 7 bases. The CDR3 has 14 residues. In DNA form, the CDR3 reads TGTGCCAGTAGTCCGGGACAGGGGTTTGGTGGCTACACCTTC. Its protein is CASSPGQGFGGYTF.